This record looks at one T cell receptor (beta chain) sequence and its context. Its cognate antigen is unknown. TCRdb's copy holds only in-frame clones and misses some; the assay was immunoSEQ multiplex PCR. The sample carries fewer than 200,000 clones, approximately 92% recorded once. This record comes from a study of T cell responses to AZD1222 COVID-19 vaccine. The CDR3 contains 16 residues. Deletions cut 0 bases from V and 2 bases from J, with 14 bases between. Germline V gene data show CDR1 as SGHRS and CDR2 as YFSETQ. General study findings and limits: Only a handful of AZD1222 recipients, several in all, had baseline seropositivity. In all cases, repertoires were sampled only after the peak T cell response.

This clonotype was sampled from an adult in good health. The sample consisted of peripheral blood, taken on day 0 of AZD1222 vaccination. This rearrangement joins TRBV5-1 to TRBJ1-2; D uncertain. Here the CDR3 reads CASSLGLGDGNYGYTF. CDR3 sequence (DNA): TGCGCCAGCAGCTTGGGGCTGGGCGACGGAAACTATGGCTACACCTTC.